Listed below are T cell receptor beta chains from one sample, sequenced in a study of CD8 T cells in ankylosing spondylitis. MiXCR was run by TCRdb on the 5' RACE reads, yielding one entry per CDR3 protein. This sample has under 120,000 distinct CDR3 sequences, with less than 25% found just once. Sequenced: synovial fluid, either unsorted or a sorted T cell fraction (not recorded which). The source is a male donor with ankylosing spondylitis. Each CDR3 is given with its conserved first and last residue. A D gene is named only where the DNA matches it firmly. Some rows mark clone size as missing; the rest say once, few, many or name a class of expanded clone.

d_gene: .; j_gene: TRBJ2-1; v_gene: TRBV20-1; abundance: .; CDR3nt: TGCAGTGCTAGAGGCTCCAGGGACTACAATGAGCAGTTCTTC; CDR3aa: CSARGSRDYNEQFF
d_gene: .; j_gene: TRBJ2-7; v_gene: TRBV29-1; abundance: many; CDR3nt: TGCAGCGTTGGGGTTTCTAACACCTACGAGCAGTACTTC; CDR3aa: CSVGVSNTYEQYF
d_gene: TRBD1; j_gene: TRBJ1-5; v_gene: TRBV7-2; abundance: .; CDR3nt: TGTGCCAGCAGCTCTGGACAGGGTGTGCAGCCCCAGCATTTT; CDR3aa: CASSSGQGVQPQHF
d_gene: .; j_gene: TRBJ1-5; v_gene: TRBV2; abundance: few; CDR3nt: TGTGCCAGCAGTGCCCAGGGAAGCGGGCAGCCCCAGCATTTT; CDR3aa: CASSAQGSGQPQHF
d_gene: .; j_gene: TRBJ1-5; v_gene: TRBV7-2; abundance: few; CDR3nt: TGTGCCAGCAGCCTAGGACCGGATCTCAATCAGCCCCAGCATTTT; CDR3aa: CASSLGPDLNQPQHF
d_gene: TRBD2; j_gene: TRBJ2-7; v_gene: TRBV30; abundance: few; CDR3nt: TGTGCCTGGGTAGCGGGAGAAGGCTACGAGCAGTACTTC; CDR3aa: CAWVAGEGYEQYF
d_gene: .; j_gene: TRBJ2-7; v_gene: TRBV24-1; abundance: .; CDR3nt: TGTGCCACCAGTGATTTGGGCGACGAGCAGTACTTC; CDR3aa: CATSDLGDEQYF
d_gene: .; j_gene: TRBJ2-1; v_gene: TRBV7-9; abundance: few; CDR3nt: TGTGCCAGCAGCTTGGATGGACCTCGAGGTTCCTACAATGAGCAGTTCTTC; CDR3aa: CASSLDGPRGSYNEQFF
d_gene: .; j_gene: TRBJ1-5; v_gene: TRBV12-3/TRBV12-4; abundance: few; CDR3nt: TGTGCCAGCAGAGCAAAGGGGGGTCAGCCCCAGCATTTT; CDR3aa: CASRAKGGQPQHF
d_gene: .; j_gene: TRBJ2-5; v_gene: TRBV7-2; abundance: .; CDR3nt: TGTGCCAGTACCTGGGGAAGGGAGACCCAGTACTTC; CDR3aa: CASTWGRETQYF
d_gene: .; j_gene: TRBJ2-1; v_gene: TRBV7-2; abundance: many; CDR3nt: TGTGCCAGCAGCTTAGCGCCGCGGGCCGGCTCCTACAATGAGCAGTTCTTC; CDR3aa: CASSLAPRAGSYNEQFF
d_gene: TRBD1; j_gene: TRBJ2-3; v_gene: TRBV25-1; abundance: few; CDR3nt: TGTGCCAGCGGCCGGGACAGGGGCACAGATACGCAGTATTTT; CDR3aa: CASGRDRGTDTQYF
d_gene: TRBD2; j_gene: TRBJ2-7; v_gene: TRBV5-1; abundance: .; CDR3nt: TGCGCCAGCAGCTTGGTGGCTAGCGGGAGCGACGAGCAGTACTTC; CDR3aa: CASSLVASGSDEQYF
d_gene: .; j_gene: TRBJ1-2; v_gene: TRBV29-1; abundance: few; CDR3nt: TGCAGCGTTGAAAAAGGATATACGTCAGGCTACACCTTC; CDR3aa: CSVEKGYTSGYTF
d_gene: .; j_gene: TRBJ2-5; v_gene: TRBV3-1; abundance: once; CDR3nt: TGTGCCAGCAGCCCGACGGACAGTACGGCTTGGGAGTACCTAGAGACCCAGTACTTC; CDR3aa: CASSPTDSTAWEYLETQYF